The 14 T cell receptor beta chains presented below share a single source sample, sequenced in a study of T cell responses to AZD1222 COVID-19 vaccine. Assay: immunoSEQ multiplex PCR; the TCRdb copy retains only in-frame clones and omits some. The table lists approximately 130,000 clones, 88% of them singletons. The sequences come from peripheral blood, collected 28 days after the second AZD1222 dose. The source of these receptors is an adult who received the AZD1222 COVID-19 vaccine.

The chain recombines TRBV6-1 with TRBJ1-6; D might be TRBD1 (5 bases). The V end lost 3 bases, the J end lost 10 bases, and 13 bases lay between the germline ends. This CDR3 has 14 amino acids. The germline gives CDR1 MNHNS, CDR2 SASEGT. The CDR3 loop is CASSDFRAQSPLHF. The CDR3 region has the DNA TGTGCCAGCAGTGATTTCAGGGCACAATCACCCCTCCACTTT.

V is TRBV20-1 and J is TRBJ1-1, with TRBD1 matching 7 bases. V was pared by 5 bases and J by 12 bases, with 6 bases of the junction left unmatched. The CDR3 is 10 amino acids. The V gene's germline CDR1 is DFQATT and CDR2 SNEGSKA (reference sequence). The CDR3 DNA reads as TGCAGTGCTCCCGACAGGGTAACTTTCTTT. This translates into CSAPDRVTFF.

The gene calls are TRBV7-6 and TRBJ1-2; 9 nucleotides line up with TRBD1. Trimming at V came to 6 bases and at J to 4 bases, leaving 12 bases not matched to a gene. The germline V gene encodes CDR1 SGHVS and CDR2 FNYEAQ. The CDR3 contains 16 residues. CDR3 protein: CASSKGIGTGIYGYTF. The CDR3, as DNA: TGTGCCAGCAGTAAAGGGATCGGGACAGGGATCTATGGCTACACCTTC.

CDR3 nucleotides: TGTGCCTCCGGGACAGGCTACTACGAGCAGTACTTC. Encoded protein: CASGTGYYEQYF. This chain joins TRBV2 and TRBJ2-7, with 8 bases that match TRBD1. The germline gives CDR1 SNHLY, CDR2 FYNNEI. CDR3 size: 12 residues. V shed 11 bases, J shed 3 bases, and the junction held 6 bases outside the gene matches.

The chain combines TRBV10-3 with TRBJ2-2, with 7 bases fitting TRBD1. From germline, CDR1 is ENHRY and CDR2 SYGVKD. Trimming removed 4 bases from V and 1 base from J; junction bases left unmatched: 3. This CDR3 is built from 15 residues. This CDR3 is CAISGQGENTGELFF. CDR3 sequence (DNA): TGTGCCATCAGTGGACAGGGTGAGAACACCGGGGAGCTGTTTTTT.

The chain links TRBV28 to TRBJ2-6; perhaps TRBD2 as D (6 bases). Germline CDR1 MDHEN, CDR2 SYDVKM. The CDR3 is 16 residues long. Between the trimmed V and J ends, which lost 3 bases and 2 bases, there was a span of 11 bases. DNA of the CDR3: TGTGCCAGCAGTTTCCGGGGGAACCCTGGGGCCAACGTCCTGACTTTC. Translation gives CASSFRGNPGANVLTF.

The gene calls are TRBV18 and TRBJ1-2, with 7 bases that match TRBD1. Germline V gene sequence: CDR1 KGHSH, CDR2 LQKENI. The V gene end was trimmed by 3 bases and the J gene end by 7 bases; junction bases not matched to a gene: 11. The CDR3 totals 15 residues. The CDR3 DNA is TGTGCCAGCTCACCCAGACAGGGAGAAGGGGCTGGCTACACCTTC. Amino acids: CASSPRQGEGAGYTF.

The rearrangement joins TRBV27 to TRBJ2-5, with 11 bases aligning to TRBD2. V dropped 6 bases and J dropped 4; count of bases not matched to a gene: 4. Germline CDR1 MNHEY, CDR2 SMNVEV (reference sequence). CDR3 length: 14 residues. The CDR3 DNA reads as TGTGCCAGCAGCTTAGCGGGAGGGAGAGAGACCCAGTACTTC. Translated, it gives CASSLAGGRETQYF.

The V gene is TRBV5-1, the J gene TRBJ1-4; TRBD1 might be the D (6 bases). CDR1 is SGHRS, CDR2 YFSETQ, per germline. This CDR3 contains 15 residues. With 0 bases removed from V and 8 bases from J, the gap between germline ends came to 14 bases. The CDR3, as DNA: TGCGCCAGCAGCTTGGGAGGCTACAGGGAAGAAAAACTGTTTTTT. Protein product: CASSLGGYREEKLFF.

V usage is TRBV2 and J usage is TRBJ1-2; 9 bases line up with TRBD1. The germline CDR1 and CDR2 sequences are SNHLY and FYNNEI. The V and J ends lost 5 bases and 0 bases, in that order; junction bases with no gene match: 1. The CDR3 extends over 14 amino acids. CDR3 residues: CASSRQGANYGYTF. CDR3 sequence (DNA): TGTGCCAGCAGTAGACAGGGGGCTAACTATGGCTACACCTTC. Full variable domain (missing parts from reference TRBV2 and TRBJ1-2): EPEVTQTPSHQVTQMGQEVILRCVPISNHLYFYWYRQILGQKVEFLVSFYNNEISEKSEIFDDQFSVERPDGSNFTLKIRSTKLEDSAMYFCASSRQGANYGYTFGSGTRLTVV.

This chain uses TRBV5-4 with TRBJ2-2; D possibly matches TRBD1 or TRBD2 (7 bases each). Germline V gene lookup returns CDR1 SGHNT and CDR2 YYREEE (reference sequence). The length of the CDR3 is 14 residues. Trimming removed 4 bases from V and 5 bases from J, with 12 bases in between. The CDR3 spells CASSRQGGTGELFF. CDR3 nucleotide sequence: TGTGCCAGCAGCCGACAGGGAGGGACCGGGGAGCTGTTTTTT.

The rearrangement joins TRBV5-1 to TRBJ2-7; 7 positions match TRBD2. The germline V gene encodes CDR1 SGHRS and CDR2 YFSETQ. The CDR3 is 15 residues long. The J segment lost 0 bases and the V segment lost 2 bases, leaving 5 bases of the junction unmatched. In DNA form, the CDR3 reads TGCGCCAGCAGCTTAATAGCGGGCATCTCCTACGAGCAGTACTTC. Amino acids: CASSLIAGISYEQYF.

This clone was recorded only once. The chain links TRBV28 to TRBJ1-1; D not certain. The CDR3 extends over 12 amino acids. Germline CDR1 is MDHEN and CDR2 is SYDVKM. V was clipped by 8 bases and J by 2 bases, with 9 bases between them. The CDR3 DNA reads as TGTGCCAGCGAAACAGTTAACACTGAAGCTTTCTTT. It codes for CASETVNTEAFF.

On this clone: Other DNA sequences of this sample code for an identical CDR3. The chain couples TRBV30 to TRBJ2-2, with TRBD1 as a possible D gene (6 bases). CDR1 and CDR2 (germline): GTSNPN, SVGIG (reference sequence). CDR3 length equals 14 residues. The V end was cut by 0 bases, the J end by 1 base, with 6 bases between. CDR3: CAWSVGGNTGELFF. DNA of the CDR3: TGTGCCTGGAGTGTAGGGGGGAACACCGGGGAGCTGTTTTTT.